This TCR beta chain was sequenced for a study of blood T cell repertoires in COVID-19. Study-wide context: There were acute and convalescent COVID-19 samples, and they came from the United States, Italy and Spain.

CDR1 and CDR2 from the germline V gene are PRHDT and FYEKMQ (reference sequence). Losses at the gene ends were 5 bases for V and 5 bases for J; bases not matched to a gene: 16. The CDR3 runs to 17 residues. In the original workflow: Reference gene primers were amplified, and this amplification served to estimate nucleated cell counts. This table comes from immunoSEQ multiplex PCR, and its TCRdb copy is limited to in-frame clones, with some not included. V, J and clone size are those of that table, while D and trimming were read from the DNA. Of 350,000 to 450,000 clones listed, more than 75% are singletons.

The sequence was obtained from a man aged 35 to 55 in a cohort exposed to, infected with or recovered from COVID-19 (not recorded which). Sequencing was done on a sample of PBMCs or T cells enriched from blood (not recorded which). The gene calls are TRBV13 and TRBJ2-5; TRBD2 agrees at 8 bases. CDR3 protein: CASSPQYEAGVKETQYF. Written as DNA, the CDR3 is TGTGCCAGCAGCCCTCAATATGAAGCGGGAGTAAAGGAGACCCAGTACTTC.